The clone carrying this TCR beta chain was observed a few times. In TCRdb, the 5' RACE reads were re-called with MiXCR into one record per CDR3 protein. Found here are approximately 210,000 distinct CDR3 sequences, more than 9% of them singletons; the top ten hold roughly 3.2%. Trimming cost V 4 bases and J 4 bases, with 12 bases left between them. This CDR3 contains 14 residues. Germline loops: CDR1 SGHRS, CDR2 YFSETQ. The sample originates from a study of T-cell memory formation after mild COVID-19. Sequences were obtained from PBMCs or a T cell subset sorted from them (not recorded which). The TCR was taken from a man between 18 and 35 years old who had mild COVID-19 (a few samples of this study predate the infection). Cell type and time point are not known. The V gene is TRBV5-1, the J gene TRBJ2-1; maybe TRBD1 (5 bases). CDR3 bases: TGCGCCAGCAGCGGCTACCAGGGTTACAATGAGCAGTTCTTC. The encoded protein is CASSGYQGYNEQFF.